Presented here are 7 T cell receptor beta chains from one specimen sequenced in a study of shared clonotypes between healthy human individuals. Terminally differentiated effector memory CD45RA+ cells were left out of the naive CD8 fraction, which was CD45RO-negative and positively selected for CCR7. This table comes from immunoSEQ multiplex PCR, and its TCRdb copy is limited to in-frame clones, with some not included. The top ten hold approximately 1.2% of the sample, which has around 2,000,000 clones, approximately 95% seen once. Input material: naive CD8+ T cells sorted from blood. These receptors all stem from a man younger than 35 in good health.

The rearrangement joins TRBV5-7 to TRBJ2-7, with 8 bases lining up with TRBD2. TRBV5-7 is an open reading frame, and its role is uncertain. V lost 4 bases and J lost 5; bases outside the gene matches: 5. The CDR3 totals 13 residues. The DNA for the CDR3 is TGTGCCAGCAGCCGGACTAGCAGGGACGAGCAGTACTTC. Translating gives CASSRTSRDEQYF.

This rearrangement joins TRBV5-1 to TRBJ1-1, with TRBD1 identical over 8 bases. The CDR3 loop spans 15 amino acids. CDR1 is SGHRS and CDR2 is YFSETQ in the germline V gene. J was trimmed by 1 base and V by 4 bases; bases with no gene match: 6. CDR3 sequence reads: CASSISGQANTEAFF. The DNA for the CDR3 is TGCGCCAGCAGCATATCGGGACAGGCGAACACTGAAGCTTTCTTT.

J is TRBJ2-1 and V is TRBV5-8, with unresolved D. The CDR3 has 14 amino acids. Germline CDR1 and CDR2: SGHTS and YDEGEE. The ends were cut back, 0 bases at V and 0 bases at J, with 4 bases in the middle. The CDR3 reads CASSLVSSYNEQFF. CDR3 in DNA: TGTGCCAGCAGCTTGGTTAGCTCCTACAATGAGCAGTTCTTC.

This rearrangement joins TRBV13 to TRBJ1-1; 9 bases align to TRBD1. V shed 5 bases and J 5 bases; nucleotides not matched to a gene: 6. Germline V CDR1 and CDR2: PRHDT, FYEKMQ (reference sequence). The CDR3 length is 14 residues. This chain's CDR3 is CASSETGGWTEAFF. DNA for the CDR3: TGTGCCAGCAGCGAGACAGGGGGATGGACTGAAGCTTTCTTT.

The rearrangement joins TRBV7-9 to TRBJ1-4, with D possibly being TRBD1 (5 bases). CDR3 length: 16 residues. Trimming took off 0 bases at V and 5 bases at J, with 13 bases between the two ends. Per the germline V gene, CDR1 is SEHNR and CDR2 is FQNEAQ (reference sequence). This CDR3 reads CASSLAGQGVNEKLFF. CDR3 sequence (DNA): TGTGCCAGCAGCTTAGCGGGTCAGGGAGTGAATGAAAAACTGTTTTTT.

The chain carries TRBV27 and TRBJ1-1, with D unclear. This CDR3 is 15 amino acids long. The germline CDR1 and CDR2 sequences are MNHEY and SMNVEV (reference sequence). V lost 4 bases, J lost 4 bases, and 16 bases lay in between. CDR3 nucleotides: TGTGCCAGCAGTTATTTACCGGGGTCGGGCACTGAAGCTTTCTTT. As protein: CASSYLPGSGTEAFF.

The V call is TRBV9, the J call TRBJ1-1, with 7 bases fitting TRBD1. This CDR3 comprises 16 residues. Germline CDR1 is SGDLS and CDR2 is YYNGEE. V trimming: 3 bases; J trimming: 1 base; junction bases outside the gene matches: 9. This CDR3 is CASSANFRQGNTEAFF. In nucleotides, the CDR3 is TGTGCCAGCAGCGCAAATTTTCGACAGGGGAACACTGAAGCTTTCTTT.